The clone carrying this T cell receptor beta chain came up a few times. This sample was taken from a study of blood T cell repertoires in COVID-19. Study at large: PBMCs, B-cell-depleted T cells, or T cells provided the cDNA or gDNA that made up the material.

Some clones are missing from TCRdb's copy, which holds only in-frame ones; the method was immunoSEQ multiplex PCR. This sample has around 47,000 clones, with approximately 87% found just once. Losses at the gene ends were 5 bases for V and 0 bases for J; bases not matched to a gene: 11. The CDR3 is 18 residues long. The germline V gene encodes CDR1 SNHLY and CDR2 FYNNEI. The receptor was isolated from a man aged 35-49 years with COVID-19, enrolled during active disease. The sample comprised peripheral blood. This chain joins TRBV2 and TRBJ1-3; 9 bases fit TRBD1. DNA of the CDR3: TGTGCCAGCAGTAGACCGGGACAGGGAGTCTCCTCTGGAAACACCATATATTTT. It encodes CASSRPGQGVSSGNTIYF.